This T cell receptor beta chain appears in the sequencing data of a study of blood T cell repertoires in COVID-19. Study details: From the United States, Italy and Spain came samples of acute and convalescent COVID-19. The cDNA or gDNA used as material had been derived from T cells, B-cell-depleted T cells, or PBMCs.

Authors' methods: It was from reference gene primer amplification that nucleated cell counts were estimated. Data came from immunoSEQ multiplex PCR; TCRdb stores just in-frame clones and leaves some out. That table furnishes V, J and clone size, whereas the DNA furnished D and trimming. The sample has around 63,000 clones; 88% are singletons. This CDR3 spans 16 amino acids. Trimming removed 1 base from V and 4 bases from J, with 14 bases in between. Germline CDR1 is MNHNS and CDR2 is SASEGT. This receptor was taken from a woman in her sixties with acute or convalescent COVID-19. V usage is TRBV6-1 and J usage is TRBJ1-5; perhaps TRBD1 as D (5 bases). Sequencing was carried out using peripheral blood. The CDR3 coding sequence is TGTGCCAGCAGTGAAGAGGTAGGGAGGACAAATCAGCCCCAGCATTTT. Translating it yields CASSEEVGRTNQPQHF.